Below are 20 T cell receptor beta chains sequenced from a single sample in a study of OX40 agonist ivuxolimab in advanced cancers. The method was the immunoSEQ multiplex PCR assay. TCRdb's version of the immuneACCESS table is confined to in-frame rearrangements and falls short of the full clone set. An unresolved V gene accounts for under half of the shortfall where checked; the remainder is of unknown origin. In this sample the table shows approximately 54,000 clones, roughly four fifths of which occur a single time. Over 3% of the sample lies in the top ten. Here the sequenced sample was CD4+ or CD8+ T cells sorted from blood, taken in a trial of the OX40 agonist ivuxolimab. The receptors were sampled from an adult with an advanced solid tumor such as melanoma, head and neck, liver or kidney cancer.

J is TRBJ2-2 and V is TRBV4-2; 9 bases map to TRBD1. Germline trimming cut 8 bases from V and 5 bases from J; bases unmatched to any gene: 12. This CDR3 contains 16 residues. Germline CDR1 is LGHNA and CDR2 is YNFKEQ. For the CDR3, the DNA is TGTGCCAGCGGAAGACAGGGGGGGTTCATTACCGGGGAGCTGTTTTTT. This translates into CASGRQGGFITGELFF.

A few counts support this clone. This rearrangement joins TRBV5-4 to TRBJ1-1, with D unclear. Germline CDR1 reads SGHNT; CDR2 reads YYREEE (reference sequence). The CDR3 has 13 amino acids. V gave up 4 bases and J gave up 0 bases, with 7 bases separating them. CDR3: CASSPELNTEAFF. DNA of the CDR3: TGTGCCAGCAGCCCAGAATTGAACACTGAAGCTTTCTTT.

V gene TRBV4-2 combines with J gene TRBJ1-5, with D perhaps matching TRBD1 (5 bases). The CDR3 spans 14 residues. V shed 3 bases and J shed 3 bases, with 9 bases lying between them. From germline, CDR1 is LGHNA and CDR2 YNFKEQ. The CDR3 DNA reads TGTGCCAGCAGCCAGGACGGGACCAATCAGCCCCAGCATTTT. Translating it yields CASSQDGTNQPQHF.

The chain links TRBV4-2 to TRBJ2-3; D is possibly TRBD2 (5 bases). Germline values: CDR1 LGHNA, CDR2 YNFKEQ. The CDR3 is 15 amino acids. V lost 4 bases to trimming and J lost 5 bases, with 16 bases between them. CDR3 DNA sequence: TGTGCCAGCAGCCCGACGGGCGGGCAGAAAGATACGCAGTATTTT. It translates to CASSPTGGQKDTQYF.

This clone appeared once. V and J are TRBV7-2 and TRBJ2-7; possibly TRBD1 for D (6 bases). This CDR3 is built from 15 residues. The germline V gene encodes CDR1 SGHTA and CDR2 FQGNSA. V was shortened by 4 bases and J by 0 bases, with 13 bases between the two germline ends. CDR3 amino acids: CASSSSTGHSYEQYF. The CDR3 coding sequence is TGTGCCAGCAGCTCATCAACAGGGCACTCCTACGAGCAGTACTTC. The full variable domain, completed using reference TRBV7-2 and TRBJ2-7, is GAGVSQSPSNKVTEKGKDVELRCDPISGHTALYWYRQSLGQGLEFLIYFQGNSAPDKSGLPSDRFSAERTGGSVSTLTIQRTQQEDSAVYLCASSSSTGHSYEQYFGPGTRLTVT.

The chain uses TRBV18 and TRBJ2-1; D gene unclear. V was pared by 3 bases and J by 7 bases, with 19 bases between. Germline V lookup: CDR1 KGHSH, CDR2 LQKENI. CDR3 length equals 16 residues. CDR3 in amino acids: CASSPPKGPGGNEQFF. The CDR3 DNA follows: TGTGCCAGCTCACCTCCGAAGGGCCCGGGTGGGAATGAGCAGTTCTTC. The complete variable domain, with remaining parts taken from reference TRBV18 and TRBJ2-1, reads NAGVMQNPRHLVRRRGQEARLRCSPMKGHSHVYWYRQLPEEGLKFMVYLQKENIIDESGMPKERFSAEFPKEGPSILRIQQVVRGDSAAYFCASSPPKGPGGNEQFFGPGTRLTVL.

The chain links TRBV14 to TRBJ2-5; no clear D. Between the trimmed V and J ends, which lost 4 bases and 3 bases, there was a span of 9 bases. This CDR3 is 13 amino acids long. CDR1 SGHDN and CDR2 FVKESK come from the germline V gene. The CDR3 protein is CASSPRMKETQYF. DNA for the CDR3: TGTGCCAGCAGCCCCAGAATGAAAGAGACCCAGTACTTC. Filled out from reference TRBV14 and TRBJ2-5, the complete variable domain reads EAGVTQFPSHSVIEKGQTVTLRCDPISGHDNLYWYRRVMGKEIKFLLHFVKESKQDESGMPNNRFLAERTGGTYSTLKVQPAELEDSGVYFCASSPRMKETQYFGPGTRLLVL.

This clone was observed a single time. The chain has TRBV5-1 and TRBJ2-1, with TRBD1 matching over 7 bases. In germline, CDR1 is SGHRS, CDR2 YFSETQ. This CDR3 comprises 15 residues. V dropped 0 bases and J dropped 5; count of bases not matched to a gene: 5. The CDR3 reads CASSLGGGFNNEQFF. Written as DNA, the CDR3 is TGCGCCAGCAGCTTGGGAGGGGGCTTCAACAATGAGCAGTTCTTC.

This clone was seen a single time. The V call is TRBV5-1, the J call TRBJ2-3; TRBD1 might be the D (6 bases). Per germline, CDR1 SGHRS and CDR2 YFSETQ. V was trimmed by 6 bases and J by 3 bases, leaving 11 bases between them. The CDR3 length is 13 residues. CDR3 DNA sequence: TGCGCCAGCAAAAAAGGGGGTACAGATACGCAGTATTTT. This gives the protein CASKKGGTDTQYF.

The V and J genes are TRBV7-2 and TRBJ2-1; D remains unclear. Trimming removed 1 base from V and 10 bases from J, with 11 bases in between. This CDR3 is 13 amino acids long. The germline gives CDR1 SGHTA, CDR2 FQGNSA. As DNA, the CDR3 is TGTGCCAGCAGCTTAGACGCAATTTGGGAGCAGTTCTTC. Its protein product is CASSLDAIWEQFF.

The CDR3 nucleotides read TGTGCCAGCAGGTCACCCTCCGGGACCTACGCTGGGGTCATGCCCCAGCATTTT. Its protein product is CASRSPSGTYAGVMPQHF. The gene calls are TRBV11-3 and TRBJ1-5, with D perhaps matching TRBD1 (5 bases). Trimming removed 6 bases from V and 9 bases from J, with 30 bases in between. The germline V gene encodes CDR1 SGHNT and CDR2 YENEEA. The CDR3 totals 18 residues.

This chain connects TRBV27 to TRBJ2-2; maybe TRBD2 (5 bases). The V end was cut by 8 bases, the J end by 1 base, with 5 bases between. The length of the CDR3 is 12 residues. Germline V lookup: CDR1 MNHEY, CDR2 SMNVEV (reference sequence). In DNA, the CDR3 is TGTGCCAGCGGGAGGAACACCGGGGAGCTGTTTTTT. Translated, it gives CASGRNTGELFF.

This clone was picked up a small number of times. J is TRBJ1-5 and V is TRBV18; 8 bases fit TRBD1. The length of the CDR3 is 15 residues. Germline lookup yields CDR1 KGHSH and CDR2 LQKENI. After removal of 5 bases from V and 6 bases from J, the junction contained 9 bases not matched to a gene. In DNA, the CDR3 is TGTGCCAGCTCAGGACAGGGCGGAGTAGGTCAGCCCCAGCATTTT. Its translation: CASSGQGGVGQPQHF.

The rearrangement links TRBV2 to TRBJ2-7; tentatively, D is TRBD1 (6 bases). The CDR3 is 13 residues long. The ends were cut back, 4 bases at V and 3 bases at J, with 10 bases in the middle. In germline, CDR1 is SNHLY, CDR2 FYNNEI. As DNA, the CDR3 is TGTGCCAGCAGTGCTGTAGGGGGCTACGAGCAGTACTTC. It is translated as CASSAVGGYEQYF.

The chain couples TRBV19 to TRBJ1-1; D might be TRBD1 (6 bases). The CDR3 runs 15 residues. V lost 3 bases to trimming and J lost 1 base, with 12 bases between them. Per germline, CDR1 LNHDA and CDR2 SQIVND (reference sequence). The CDR3 reads CASSISGQRNTEAFF. The CDR3 DNA reads as TGTGCCAGTAGTATTTCCGGACAGAGGAACACTGAAGCTTTCTTT. Variable domain in full (rest from reference TRBV19 and TRBJ1-1): DGGITQSPKYLFRKEGQNVTLSCEQNLNHDAMYWYRQDPGQGLRLIYYSQIVNDFQKGDIAEGYSVSREKKESFPLTVTSAQKNPTAFYLCASSISGQRNTEAFFGQGTRLTVV.

The chain uses TRBV7-6 and TRBJ2-7; D remains unclear. Germline V gives CDR1 SGHVS, CDR2 FNYEAQ. The germline V and J ends were trimmed by 2 bases and 3 bases, with 5 bases remaining between them. CDR3 length: 12 residues. CDR3 sequence: CASSLFGYEQYF. The DNA of the CDR3 is TGTGCCAGCAGCTTATTCGGCTACGAGCAGTACTTC.

About this clone: The junction and the germline gene differ at one end; a read error may be behind it. This chain joins TRBV13 and TRBJ1-5, with D possibly TRBD1 on 5 matching bases. The CDR3 consists of 15 residues. Germline CDR1 is PRHDT and CDR2 is FYEKMQ (reference sequence). The CDR3: CASSLGGGLSQPQHF. CDR3 coding DNA: TGTGCCAGCAGCCTAGGCGGGGGATTGAGTCAGCCCCAGCATTTT.

This sequence joins TRBV7-2 and TRBJ2-1; 16 nucleotides line up with TRBD2. Trimming cost V 10 bases and J 4 bases; bases outside gene matches: 16. The CDR3 totals 19 residues. Per germline, CDR1 SGHTA and CDR2 FQGNSA. This chain's CDR3 is CATDSPGLAGGTSYNEQFF. The CDR3 DNA is TGTGCCACCGACTCTCCGGGACTAGCGGGGGGGACGTCGTACAATGAGCAGTTCTTC.

The V gene is TRBV7-8, the J gene TRBJ1-1; 9 bases align to TRBD1. The V segment lost 6 bases and the J segment 4 bases; nucleotides outside the gene matches: 9. The CDR3 contains 15 residues. CDR1 SGHVS and CDR2 FQNEAQ come from the germline V gene. CDR3 sequence: CASRGQGGFGTEAFF. CDR3 nucleotides: TGTGCCAGCAGGGGACAGGGCGGGTTTGGCACTGAAGCTTTCTTT.

The CDR3 spells CASSLDRVRGYTF. As DNA, the CDR3 is TGTGCCAGCAGTCTCGACAGGGTCCGGGGCTACACCTTC. The chain links TRBV6-5 to TRBJ1-2; 7 bases match TRBD1. Per the germline V gene, CDR1 is MNHEY and CDR2 is SVGAGI. V shed 5 bases, J shed 8 bases, and the junction held 8 bases outside the gene matches. This CDR3 comprises 13 residues.